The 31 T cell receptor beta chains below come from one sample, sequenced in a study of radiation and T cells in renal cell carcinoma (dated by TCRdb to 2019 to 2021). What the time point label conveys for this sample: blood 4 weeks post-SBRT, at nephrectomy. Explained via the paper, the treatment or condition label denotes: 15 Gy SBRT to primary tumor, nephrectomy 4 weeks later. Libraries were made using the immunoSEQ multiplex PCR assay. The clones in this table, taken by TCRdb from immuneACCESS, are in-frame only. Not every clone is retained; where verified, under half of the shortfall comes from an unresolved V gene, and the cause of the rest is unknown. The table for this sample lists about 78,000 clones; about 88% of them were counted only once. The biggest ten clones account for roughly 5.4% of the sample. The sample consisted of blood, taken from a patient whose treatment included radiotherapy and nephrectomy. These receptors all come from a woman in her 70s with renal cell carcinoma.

The CDR3 sequence is CAWSSEVNTEAFF. The CDR3 nucleotides read TGTGCCTGGAGTTCAGAGGTGAACACTGAAGCTTTCTTT. This chain joins TRBV30 and TRBJ1-1, with no clear D. In germline, CDR1 is GTSNPN, CDR2 SVGIG (reference sequence). The CDR3 loop spans 13 amino acids. Trimming left V 2 bases short and J 0 bases short, with 7 bases between. Based on the CDR3 plus reference TRBV30 and TRBJ1-1, the full variable domain is SQTIHQWPATLVQPVGSPLSLECTVEGTSNPNLYWYRQAAGRGLQLLFYSVGIGQISSEVPQNLSASRPQDRQFILSSKKLLLSDSGFYLCAWSSEVNTEAFFGQGTRLTVV.

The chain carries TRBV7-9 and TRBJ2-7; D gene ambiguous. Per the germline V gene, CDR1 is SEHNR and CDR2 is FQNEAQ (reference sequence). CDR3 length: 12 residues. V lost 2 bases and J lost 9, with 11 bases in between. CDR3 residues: CASSLTTGWQYF. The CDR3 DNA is TGTGCCAGCAGCTTAACGACGGGTTGGCAGTACTTC.

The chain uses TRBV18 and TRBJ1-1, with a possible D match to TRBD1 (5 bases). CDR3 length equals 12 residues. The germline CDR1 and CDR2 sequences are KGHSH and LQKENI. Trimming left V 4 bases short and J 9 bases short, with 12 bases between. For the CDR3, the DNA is TGTGCCAGCTCACAGGGGACGTTTAAAGCTTTCTTT. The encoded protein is CASSQGTFKAFF.

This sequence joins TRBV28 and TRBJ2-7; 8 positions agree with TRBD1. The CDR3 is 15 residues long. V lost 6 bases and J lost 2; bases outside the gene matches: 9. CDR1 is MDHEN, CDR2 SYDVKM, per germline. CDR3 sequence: CASSLRDRQPYEQYF. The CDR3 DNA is TGTGCCAGCAGCCTCCGGGACAGGCAGCCCTACGAGCAGTACTTC.

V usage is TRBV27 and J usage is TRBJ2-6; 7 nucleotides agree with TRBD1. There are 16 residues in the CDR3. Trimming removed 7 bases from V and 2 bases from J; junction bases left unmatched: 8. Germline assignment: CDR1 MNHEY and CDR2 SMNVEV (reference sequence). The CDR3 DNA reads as TGTGCCAGCACCCGGACAGGCGGTCCTGGGGCCAACGTCCTGACTTTC. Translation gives CASTRTGGPGANVLTF.

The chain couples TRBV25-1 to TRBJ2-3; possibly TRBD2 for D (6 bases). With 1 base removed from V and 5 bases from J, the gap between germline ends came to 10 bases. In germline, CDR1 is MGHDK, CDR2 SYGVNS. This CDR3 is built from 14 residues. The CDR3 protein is CASSEWRDGDTQYF. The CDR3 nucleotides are TGTGCCAGCAGTGAATGGAGGGATGGAGATACGCAGTATTTT.

CDR3 bases: TGCGCCAGCAGCGAGGGACGGGGAGAGCAGTTCTTC. Translation: CASSEGRGEQFF. The V gene is TRBV5-1, the J gene TRBJ2-1, with D perhaps matching TRBD1 or TRBD2 (5 bases each). Germline V CDR1 and CDR2: SGHRS, YFSETQ. There are 12 residues in the CDR3. Deletions cut 4 bases from V and 10 bases from J, with 12 bases between.

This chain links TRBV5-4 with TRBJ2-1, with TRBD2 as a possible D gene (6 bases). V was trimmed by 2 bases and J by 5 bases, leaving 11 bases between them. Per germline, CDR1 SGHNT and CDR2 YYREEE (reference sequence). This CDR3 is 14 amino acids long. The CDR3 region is CASSLGTSDNEQFF. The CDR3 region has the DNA TGTGCCAGCAGCTTAGGGACTTCGGACAATGAGCAGTTCTTC.

CDR3 DNA: TGTGCCATCAGTGAGTCAACAGGGAGAACTGAAGCTTTCTTT. This gives the protein CAISESTGRTEAFF. J is TRBJ1-1 and V is TRBV10-3, with a tentative D call TRBD1 (6 bases). The V end was cut by 0 bases, the J end by 5 bases, with 10 bases between. Germline assignment: CDR1 ENHRY and CDR2 SYGVKD. The CDR3 is 14 residues long.

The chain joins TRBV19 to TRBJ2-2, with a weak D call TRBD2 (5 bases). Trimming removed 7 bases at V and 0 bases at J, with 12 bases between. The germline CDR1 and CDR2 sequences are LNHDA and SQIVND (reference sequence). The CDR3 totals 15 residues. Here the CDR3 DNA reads TGTGCCAGTAACGCCGGGGAACCGAACACCGGGGAGCTGTTTTTT. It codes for CASNAGEPNTGELFF.

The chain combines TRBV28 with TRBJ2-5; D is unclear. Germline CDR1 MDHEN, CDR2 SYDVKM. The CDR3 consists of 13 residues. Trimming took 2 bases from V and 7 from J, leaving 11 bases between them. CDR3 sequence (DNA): TGTGCCAGCAGTTTACCCCCCCTTGGGACCCAGTACTTC. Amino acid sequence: CASSLPPLGTQYF.

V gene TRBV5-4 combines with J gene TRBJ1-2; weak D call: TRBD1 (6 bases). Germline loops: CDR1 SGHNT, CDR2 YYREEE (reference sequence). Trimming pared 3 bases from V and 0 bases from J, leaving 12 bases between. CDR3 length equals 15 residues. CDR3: CASSYEQGSNYGYTF. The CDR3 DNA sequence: TGTGCCAGCAGCTACGAACAGGGTTCTAACTATGGCTACACCTTC.

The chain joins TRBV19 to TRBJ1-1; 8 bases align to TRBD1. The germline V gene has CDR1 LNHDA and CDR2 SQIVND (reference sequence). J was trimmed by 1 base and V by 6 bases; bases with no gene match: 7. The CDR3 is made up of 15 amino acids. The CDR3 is CASRDRGSGNTEAFF. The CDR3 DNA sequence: TGTGCCAGTAGAGACAGGGGTTCGGGGAACACTGAAGCTTTCTTT.

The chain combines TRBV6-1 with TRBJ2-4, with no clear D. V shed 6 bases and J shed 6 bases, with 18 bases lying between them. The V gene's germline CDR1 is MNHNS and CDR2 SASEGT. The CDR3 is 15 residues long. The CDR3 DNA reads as TGTGCCAGCAGGGGAAGGAACCGTGGTGGAAACATTCAGTACTTC. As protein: CASRGRNRGGNIQYF.

CDR3 bases: TGTGCCAGCAGCTATGTCGGACTGGGTAATGAGCAGTTCTTC. Protein: CASSYVGLGNEQFF. The chain combines TRBV5-8 with TRBJ2-1; possible D gene TRBD2, 5 bases. From germline, CDR1 is SGHTS and CDR2 YDEGEE. The CDR3 runs 14 residues. V lost 3 bases and J 7 bases, leaving 14 bases between the germline ends. The full variable domain, with the rest looked up from reference TRBV5-8 and TRBJ2-1, is EAGVTQSPTHLIKTRGQQATLRCSPISGHTSVYWYQQALGLGLQFLLWYDEGEERNRGNFPPRFSGRQFPNYSSELNVNALELEDSALYLCASSYVGLGNEQFFGPGTRLTVL.

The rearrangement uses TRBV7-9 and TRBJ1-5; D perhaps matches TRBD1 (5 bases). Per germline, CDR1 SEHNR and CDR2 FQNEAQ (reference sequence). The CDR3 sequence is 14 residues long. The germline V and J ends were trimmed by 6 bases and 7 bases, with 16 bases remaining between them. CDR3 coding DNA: TGTGCCAGCAGTCGGGGGGATTGGGCGCAGCCCCAGCATTTT. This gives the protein CASSRGDWAQPQHF.

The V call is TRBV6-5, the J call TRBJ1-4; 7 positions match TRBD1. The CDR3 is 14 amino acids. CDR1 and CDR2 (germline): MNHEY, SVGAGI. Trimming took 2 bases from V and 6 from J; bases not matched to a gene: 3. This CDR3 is CASSYRDSYEKLFF. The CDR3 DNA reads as TGTGCCAGCAGTTACCGGGACAGTTATGAAAAACTGTTTTTT.

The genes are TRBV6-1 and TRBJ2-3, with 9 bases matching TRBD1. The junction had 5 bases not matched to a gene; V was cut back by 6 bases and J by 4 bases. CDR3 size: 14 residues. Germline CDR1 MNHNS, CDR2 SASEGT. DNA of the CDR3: TGTGCCAGCAGGGGACAGGGAGGTCCAGATACGCAGTATTTT. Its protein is CASRGQGGPDTQYF.

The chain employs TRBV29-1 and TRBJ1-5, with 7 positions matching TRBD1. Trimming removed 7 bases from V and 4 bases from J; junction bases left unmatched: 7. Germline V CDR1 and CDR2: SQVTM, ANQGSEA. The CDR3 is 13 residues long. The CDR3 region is CSATTGVNQPQHF. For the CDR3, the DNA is TGCAGCGCTACCACAGGGGTTAATCAGCCCCAGCATTTT. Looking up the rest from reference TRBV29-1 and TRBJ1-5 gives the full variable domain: SAVISQKPSRDICQRGTSLTIQCQVDSQVTMMFWYRQQPGQSLTLIATANQGSEATYESGFVIDKFPISRPNLTFSTLTVSNMSPEDSSIYLCSATTGVNQPQHFGDGTRLSIL.

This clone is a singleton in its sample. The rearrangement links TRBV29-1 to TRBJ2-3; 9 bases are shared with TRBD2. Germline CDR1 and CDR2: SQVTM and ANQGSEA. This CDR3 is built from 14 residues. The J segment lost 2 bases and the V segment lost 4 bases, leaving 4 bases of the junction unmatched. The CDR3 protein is CSVVGGGATDTQYF. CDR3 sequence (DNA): TGCAGCGTTGTGGGCGGGGGGGCCACAGATACGCAGTATTTT.

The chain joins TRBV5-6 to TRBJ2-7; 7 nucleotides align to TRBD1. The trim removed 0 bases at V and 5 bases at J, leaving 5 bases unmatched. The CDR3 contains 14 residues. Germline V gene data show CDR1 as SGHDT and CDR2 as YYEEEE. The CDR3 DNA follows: TGTGCCAGCAGCTTGGGACAGGGTTTCCACGAGCAGTACTTC. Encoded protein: CASSLGQGFHEQYF. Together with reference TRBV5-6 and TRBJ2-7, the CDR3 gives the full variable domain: DAGVTQSPTHLIKTRGQQVTLRCSPKSGHDTVSWYQQALGQGPQFIFQYYEEEERQRGNFPDRFSGHQFPNYSSELNVNALLLGDSALYLCASSLGQGFHEQYFGPGTRLTVT.

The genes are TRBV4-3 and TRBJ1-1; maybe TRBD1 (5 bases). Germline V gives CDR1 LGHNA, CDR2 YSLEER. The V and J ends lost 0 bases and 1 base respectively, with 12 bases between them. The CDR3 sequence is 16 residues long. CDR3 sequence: CASSQDNPGPNTEAFF. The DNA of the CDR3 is TGCGCCAGCAGCCAAGATAACCCGGGGCCGAACACTGAAGCTTTCTTT.

CDR3 sequence: CASRPYPGTGYNEQFF. The DNA of the CDR3 is TGTGCCAGCAGGCCATACCCCGGGACAGGGTACAATGAGCAGTTCTTC. V usage is TRBV7-9 and J usage is TRBJ2-1; the match to TRBD1 covers 9 bases. Germline-derived CDR1 and CDR2 are SEHNR and FQNEAQ (reference sequence). CDR3 length: 16 residues. Trimming cost V 6 bases and J 4 bases; bases outside gene matches: 10. Filled out from reference TRBV7-9 and TRBJ2-1, the complete variable domain reads DTGVSQNPRHKITKRGQNVTFRCDPISEHNRLYWYRQTLGQGPEFLTYFQNEAQLEKSRLLSDRFSAERPKGSFSTLEIQRTEQGDSAMYLCASRPYPGTGYNEQFFGPGTRLTVL.

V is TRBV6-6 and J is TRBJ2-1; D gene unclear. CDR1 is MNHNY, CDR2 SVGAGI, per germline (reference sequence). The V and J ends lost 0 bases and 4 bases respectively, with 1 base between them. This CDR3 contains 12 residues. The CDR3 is CASSYSYNEQFF. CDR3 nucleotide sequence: TGTGCCAGCAGTTACTCGTACAATGAGCAGTTCTTC.

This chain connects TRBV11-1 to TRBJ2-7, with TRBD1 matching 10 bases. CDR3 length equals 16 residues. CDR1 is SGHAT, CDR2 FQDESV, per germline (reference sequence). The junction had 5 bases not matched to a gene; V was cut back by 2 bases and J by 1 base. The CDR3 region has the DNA TGTGCCAGCAGCTTATGGGTGGGACAGGGGTCCTACGAGCAGTACTTC. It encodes CASSLWVGQGSYEQYF.

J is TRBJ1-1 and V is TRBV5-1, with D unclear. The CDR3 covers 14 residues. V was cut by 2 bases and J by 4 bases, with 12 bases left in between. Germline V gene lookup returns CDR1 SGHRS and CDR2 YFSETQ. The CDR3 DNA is TGCGCCAGCAGCTTAGAACCGGACGGCACTGAAGCTTTCTTT. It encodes CASSLEPDGTEAFF.

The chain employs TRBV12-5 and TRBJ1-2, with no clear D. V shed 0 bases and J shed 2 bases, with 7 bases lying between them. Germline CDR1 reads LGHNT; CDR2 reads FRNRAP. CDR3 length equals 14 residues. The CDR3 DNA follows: TGTGCTAGTGGTTTGGTCTCGGAAAACTATGGCTACACCTTC. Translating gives CASGLVSENYGYTF.

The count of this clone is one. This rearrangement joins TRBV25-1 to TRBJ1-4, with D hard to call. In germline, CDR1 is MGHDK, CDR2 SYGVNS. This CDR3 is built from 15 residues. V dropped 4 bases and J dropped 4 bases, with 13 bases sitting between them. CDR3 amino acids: CASSVLAGVNEKLFF. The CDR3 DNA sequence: TGTGCCAGCAGTGTTCTGGCGGGAGTTAATGAAAAACTGTTTTTT. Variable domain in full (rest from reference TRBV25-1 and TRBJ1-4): EADIYQTPRYLVIGTGKKITLECSQTMGHDKMYWYQQDPGMELHLIHYSYGVNSTEKGDLSSESTVSRIRTEHFPLTLESARPSHTSQYLCASSVLAGVNEKLFFGSGTQLSVL.

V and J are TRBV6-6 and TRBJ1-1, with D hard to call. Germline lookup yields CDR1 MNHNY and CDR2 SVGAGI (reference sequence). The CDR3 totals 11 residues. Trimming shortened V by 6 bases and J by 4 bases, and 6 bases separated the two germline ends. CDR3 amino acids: CASSPATEAFF. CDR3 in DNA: TGTGCCAGCAGCCCCGCCACTGAAGCTTTCTTT.

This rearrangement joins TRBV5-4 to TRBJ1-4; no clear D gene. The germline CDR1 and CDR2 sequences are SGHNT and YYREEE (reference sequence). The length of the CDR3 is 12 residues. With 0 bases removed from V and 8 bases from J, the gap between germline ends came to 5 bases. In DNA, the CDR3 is TGTGCCAGCAGCTTGGAAGAGGAAAAACTGTTTTTT. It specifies CASSLEEEKLFF. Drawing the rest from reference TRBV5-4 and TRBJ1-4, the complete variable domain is ETGVTQSPTHLIKTRGQQVTLRCSSQSGHNTVSWYQQALGQGPQFIFQYYREEENGRGNFPPRFSGLQFPNYSSELNVNALELDDSALYLCASSLEEEKLFFGSGTQLSVL.

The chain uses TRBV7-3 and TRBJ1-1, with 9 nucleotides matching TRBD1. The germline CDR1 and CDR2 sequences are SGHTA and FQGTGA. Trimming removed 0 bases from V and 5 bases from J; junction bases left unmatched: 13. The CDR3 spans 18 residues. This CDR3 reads CASSLTDRGEGSRTEAFF. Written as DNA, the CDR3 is TGTGCCAGCAGCTTAACGGACAGGGGCGAGGGTTCCCGGACTGAAGCTTTCTTT.